The entry below describes one T cell receptor (beta chain). Its antigen is undetermined. The junction departs from the called germline gene at one end, perhaps through a read error. This sample is part of a study of blood T cells in healthy people across ages. Each sample had at least 7 million PBMCs isolated. Combining a sample-barcoded 5' primer with a J-beta primer mix, a second PCR ran for about 6 to 11 cycles. A tag from a template-switch adaptor with 12 random nucleotides marked each cDNA molecule. TCRdb re-called the 5' RACE reads with MiXCR, one entry per CDR3 protein. The sample includes some 1.6 million distinct CDR3 sequences, about 31% of them seen just once. The germline V gene has CDR1 ENHRY and CDR2 SYGVKD. This CDR3 has 15 amino acids. Findings of the study overall: Diversity of TCR beta per million T cells declined in a roughly linear way with age.

The source is a woman aged 25 to 39 in good health. Sequencing was performed on blood. The chain joins TRBV10-3 to TRBJ2-7, with TRBD2 matching 12 bases. CDR3 in DNA: TGTGTCATCAGTGAGTCGACTAGCGGGGGAAAGGAGCAGTACTTC. It yields the protein CVISESTSGGKEQYF.